A single sample gave rise to the 9 T cell receptor beta chains below, sequenced in a study of blood T cell repertoires in COVID-19 (dated by TCRdb to about 2020). Library method: the immunoSEQ multiplex PCR assay. TCRdb re-hosts the immuneACCESS table, in-frame sequences only. Its copies lack some clones; in the studies checked, an unresolved V gene accounts for under half of them, and the cause for the rest is not known. The sample contains 150,000 to 200,000 clones, about 84% of them found a single time. The ten largest make up around 5.9% of the sample. Sequenced material: PBMCs or T cells enriched from blood (not recorded which). The receptor set was obtained from a man aged 35 to 55 who had recovered from COVID-19.

A single count supports this clone. V is TRBV30 and J is TRBJ2-5; possible D gene TRBD2, 5 bases. The ends were cut back, 1 base at V and 4 bases at J, with 7 bases in the middle. CDR1 and CDR2 (germline): GTSNPN, SVGIG (reference sequence). The CDR3 length is 12 residues. In DNA, the CDR3 is TGTGCCTGGAGTGGGGCGGGAGAGACCCAGTACTTC. This codes for CAWSGAGETQYF.

The rearrangement links TRBV5-4 to TRBJ1-2, with TRBD1 identical over 7 bases. V lost 6 bases to trimming and J lost 8 bases; unmatched junction nucleotides: 16. This CDR3 has 15 residues. The V gene's germline CDR1 is SGHNT and CDR2 YYREEE (reference sequence). CDR3 region: CASTRRDSGERGYTF. CDR3 bases: TGTGCCAGCACTCGAAGGGACAGTGGGGAGAGAGGCTACACCTTC.

The chain recombines TRBV2 with TRBJ2-4, with 8 bases fitting TRBD2. Unmatched junction bases numbered 11, after V lost 1 base and J lost 15 bases. Germline CDR1 SNHLY, CDR2 FYNNEI. There are 14 residues in the CDR3. For the CDR3, the DNA is TGTGCCAGCAGTGAAGGGTCCACTGGACTAGCCCGGTACTTC. It yields the protein CASSEGSTGLARYF.

The rearrangement uses TRBV24-1 and TRBJ2-3; 7 bases map to TRBD1. Germline V gene sequence: CDR1 KGHDR, CDR2 SFDVKD. V dropped 4 bases and J dropped 13; count of bases not matched to a gene: 16. This CDR3 is built from 15 residues. The CDR3 DNA follows: TGTGCCACCAGTGACCAAACCGCCTTGACAGGGATGAAGTATTTT. Translation: CATSDQTALTGMKYF.

This clone is a singleton in its sample. The rearrangement joins TRBV5-6 to TRBJ1-6, with unresolved D. V gave up 2 bases and J gave up 7 bases, with 22 bases separating them. Germline lookup yields CDR1 SGHDT and CDR2 YYEEEE. The CDR3 runs 18 residues. As DNA, the CDR3 is TGTGCCAGCAGCTTAACTGTGGCAGGCTCAAATGGGAATTCACCCCTCCACTTT. This encodes CASSLTVAGSNGNSPLHF.

J is TRBJ1-4 and V is TRBV6-6; 8 nucleotides match TRBD1. The germline gives CDR1 MNHNY, CDR2 SVGAGI (reference sequence). CDR3 length: 14 residues. Losses at the gene ends were 6 bases for V and 7 bases for J; bases not matched to a gene: 7. The CDR3 DNA reads as TGTGCCAGCAGCTCGGACAGGGAAGGTGAAAAACTGTTTTTT. Encoded protein: CASSSDREGEKLFF.

V usage is TRBV6-5 and J usage is TRBJ1-2, with a possible D match to TRBD1 (6 bases). Looked up from germline, CDR1 is MNHEY and CDR2 is SVGAGI. CDR3 length equals 14 residues. Trimming pared 8 bases from V and 8 bases from J, leaving 21 bases between. The CDR3 sequence: CASVRGGASKGYTF. As DNA, the CDR3 is TGTGCCAGCGTCAGAGGGGGGGCGTCTAAAGGCTACACCTTC.

This clone was seen only once. The chain links TRBV5-4 to TRBJ1-2, with D perhaps matching TRBD1 (5 bases). V was cut by 0 bases and J by 8 bases, with 11 bases left in between. Germline CDR1 reads SGHNT; CDR2 reads YYREEE (reference sequence). The CDR3 is made up of 13 amino acids. The CDR3 DNA is TGTGCCAGCAGCTTGGATCAGCGGGGGGGCTACACCTTC. Protein product: CASSLDQRGGYTF.

This chain links TRBV25-1 with TRBJ1-4, with 7 bases that match TRBD1. The CDR3 is 16 amino acids. V shed 1 base and J 1 base; nucleotides not matched to a gene: 3. Germline V gene data show CDR1 as MGHDK and CDR2 as SYGVNS. In DNA form, the CDR3 reads TGTGCCAGCAGTGAATTCGCAGGGGGAACTAATGAAAAACTGTTTTTT. This translates into CASSEFAGGTNEKLFF.